The next 25 T cell receptor beta chains were all read from a single sample in a study of neurological immune-mediated disorders. TCRdb ran MiXCR on the 5' RACE reads and lists one entry per CDR3 protein. The table includes 15,000 to 20,000 distinct CDR3 sequences, about 2.8% detected once. The sequenced sample was PBMCs. The receptors were sampled from a woman aged 18 to 35 with multiple sclerosis.

This clonotype was detected ten times or more. This chain links TRBV20-1 with TRBJ1-1; the match to TRBD1 covers 8 bases. The V gene end was trimmed by 0 bases and the J gene end by 3 bases; junction bases not matched to a gene: 12. Germline-derived CDR1 and CDR2 are DFQATT and SNEGSKA (reference sequence). The CDR3 sequence is 17 residues long. The CDR3 sequence: CSARDGGTGGLDTEAFF. As DNA, the CDR3 is TGCAGTGCTAGAGATGGCGGGACAGGCGGCTTGGACACTGAAGCTTTCTTT.

This clonotype was picked up many times. The chain couples TRBV9 to TRBJ1-2; D unresolved. The CDR3 length is 14 residues. Looked up from germline, CDR1 is SGDLS and CDR2 is YYNGEE. Trimming stripped 0 bases from V and 2 bases from J, with 8 bases between. The chain's CDR3 is CASSVDQVNYGYTF. DNA of the CDR3: TGTGCCAGCAGCGTAGACCAGGTCAACTATGGCTACACCTTC.

The rearrangement joins TRBV15 to TRBJ1-1; D ambiguous. Germline V gives CDR1 LNHNV, CDR2 YYDKDF (reference sequence). V gave up 1 base and J gave up 0 bases, with 15 bases separating them. The CDR3 has 17 amino acids. CDR3 nucleotides: TGTGCCACCAGCAGAGCTTCGAGGAGGATCTTGAACACTGAAGCTTTCTTT. Encoded protein: CATSRASRRILNTEAFF.

This clonotype was found many times. This rearrangement joins TRBV5-6 to TRBJ2-2; no reliable D call. CDR3 size: 14 residues. Trimming took off 0 bases at V and 3 bases at J, with 6 bases between the two ends. The germline gives CDR1 SGHDT, CDR2 YYEEEE. Here the CDR3 reads CASSLAQYTGELFF. In DNA, the CDR3 is TGTGCCAGCAGCTTGGCACAGTACACCGGGGAGCTGTTTTTT.

This clonotype has a count of ten or more. This chain links TRBV5-6 with TRBJ2-5; weak D call: TRBD2 (5 bases). This CDR3 contains 13 residues. The V and J ends lost 4 bases and 3 bases respectively, with 10 bases between them. CDR1 SGHDT and CDR2 YYEEEE come from the germline V gene. As DNA, the CDR3 is TGTGCCAGCAGCCCAGACGGGGAAGAGACCCAGTACTTC. Translation: CASSPDGEETQYF.

A word on this clonotype: This may be a read error, as it is one base from a much larger clone. No conserved phenylalanine or tryptophan ends this CDR3, so it is likely a read error. The chain links TRBV10-2 to TRBJ1-1, with unresolved D. Trimming stripped 4 bases from V and 3 bases from J, with 3 bases between. The CDR3 is 11 residues long. CDR1 and CDR2 from the germline V gene are WSHSY and SAAADI. The CDR3 here is CASSGDTEAFY. The CDR3, as DNA: TGCGCCAGCAGTGGAGACACTGAAGCTTTCTAT.

In its sample, this clonotype was seen a few times. V usage is TRBV7-6 and J usage is TRBJ1-1; the match to TRBD1 covers 8 bases. The CDR3 has 14 residues. From germline, CDR1 is SGHVS and CDR2 FNYEAQ. V dropped 4 bases and J dropped 4; count of bases not matched to a gene: 5. The CDR3 DNA sequence: TGTGCCAGCAGCTCTAGGACAGGGCCCACTGAAGCTTTCTTT. This encodes CASSSRTGPTEAFF. Combining the CDR3 with reference TRBV7-6 and TRBJ1-1 gives the whole variable domain GAGVSQSPRYKVTKRGQDVALRCDPISGHVSLYWYRQALGQGPEFLTYFNYEAQQDKSGLPNDRFSAERPEGSISTLTIQRTEQRDSAMYRCASSSRTGPTEAFFGQGTRLTVV.

In its sample, this clonotype was seen many times. DNA of the CDR3: TGTGCCAGCAGTACTAGCGGGGGTCTTTACGAGCAGTACGTC. It encodes CASSTSGGLYEQYV. This sequence joins TRBV2 and TRBJ2-7; 11 positions match TRBD2. V was clipped by 5 bases and J by 4 bases; unmatched bases: 4. The germline CDR1 and CDR2 sequences are SNHLY and FYNNEI. The CDR3 is 14 amino acids.

This clonotype was observed at least ten times. The rearrangement joins TRBV6-6 to TRBJ2-5, with unresolved D. Germline assignment: CDR1 MNHNY and CDR2 SVGAGI (reference sequence). V dropped 6 bases and J dropped 1 base, with 6 bases sitting between them. The CDR3 contains 12 residues. The CDR3 protein is CASSHAQETQYF. The DNA of the CDR3 is TGTGCCAGCAGCCACGCCCAAGAGACCCAGTACTTC.

This clonotype occurred many times. An end of the junction does not agree with germline; a read error may underlie this. The chain is built from TRBV7-8 and TRBJ2-3; D perhaps matches TRBD2 (5 bases). The V gene's germline CDR1 is SGHVS and CDR2 FQNEAQ. There are 12 residues in the CDR3. The CDR3 loop is CASSLFGEDRNF. In DNA, the CDR3 is TGTGCCAGCAGCTTATTCGGGGAAGATAGAAATTTT.

This clonotype was counted ten times or more. The chain employs TRBV7-3 and TRBJ2-1; D gene unclear. This CDR3 spans 15 amino acids. Trimming removed 1 base at V and 2 bases at J, with 9 bases between. CDR1 and CDR2 from the germline V gene are SGHTA and FQGTGA. The DNA for the CDR3 is TGTGCCAGCAGCTTAAACAGTTCCCCCTACAATGAGCAGTTCTTC. Translation: CASSLNSSPYNEQFF.

Remarks on this clonotype: A read error is likely, as this CDR3 ends without the conserved phenylalanine or tryptophan. The chain recombines TRBV6-2 or TRBV6-3 with TRBJ1-2; D is ambiguous. The CDR3 contains 12 residues. V lost 3 bases and J lost 3, with 5 bases in between. The germline V gene has CDR1 MNHEY and CDR2 SVGEGT. The CDR3 DNA reads TGTGCCAGCAGTTATCCAGACTATGGCTACACCAAC. Amino acids: CASSYPDYGYTN.

At least ten counts were recorded for this clonotype. The V call is TRBV27, the J call TRBJ1-2; D possibly corresponds to TRBD1 (5 bases). Trimming removed 3 bases from V and 4 bases from J, with 18 bases in between. The CDR3 spans 16 residues. From germline, CDR1 is MNHEY and CDR2 SMNVEV (reference sequence). CDR3 in DNA: TGTGCCAGCAGTTTTTCGGGGGAATCCAAGCCCTATGGCTACACCTTC. Its protein is CASSFSGESKPYGYTF.

This clonotype was counted ten times or more. The chain employs TRBV28 and TRBJ1-2, with TRBD1 as a possible D gene (6 bases). The CDR3 has 14 amino acids. Germline V gene sequence: CDR1 MDHEN, CDR2 SYDVKM. The V gene lost 3 bases and the J gene lost 2 bases, with 10 bases spanning the gap. This CDR3 is CASSFRTVNYGYTF. The CDR3 DNA is TGTGCCAGCAGTTTCCGGACAGTGAACTATGGCTACACCTTC.

The chain couples TRBV11-2 to TRBJ2-5, with TRBD1 identical over 9 bases. J gave up 1 base and V 1 base, and 7 bases lay outside the gene matches. The V gene's germline CDR1 is SGHAT and CDR2 FQNNGV. The CDR3 loop spans 17 amino acids. The CDR3 nucleotides read TGTGCCAGCAGCTTAGCCACCGGGACAGGGTTCCAAGAGACCCAGTACTTC. Translating it yields CASSLATGTGFQETQYF.

The table lists this clonotype with many counts. V usage is TRBV7-2 and J usage is TRBJ2-5; D gene ambiguous. Germline CDR1 reads SGHTA; CDR2 reads FQGNSA. The CDR3 consists of 11 residues. V dropped 5 bases and J dropped 2 bases, with 3 bases sitting between them. The CDR3 protein is CASSVQETQYF. The DNA of the CDR3 is TGTGCCAGCAGCGTACAAGAGACCCAGTACTTC.

This clonotype occurred many times. The genes are TRBV29-1 and TRBJ2-5; D tentatively reads TRBD1 or TRBD2 (5 bases each). V dropped 2 bases and J dropped 5 bases, with 9 bases sitting between them. The germline gives CDR1 SQVTM, CDR2 ANQGSEA. The CDR3 covers 12 residues. The CDR3 spells CSVERGVETQYF. CDR3 bases: TGCAGCGTTGAAAGAGGGGTGGAGACCCAGTACTTC.

This clonotype was counted ten times or more. This sequence joins TRBV5-1 and TRBJ1-2; D may be TRBD1 (5 bases). The CDR3 is 13 amino acids. The V gene lost 2 bases and the J gene lost 2 bases, with 7 bases spanning the gap. Germline CDR1 SGHRS, CDR2 YFSETQ. CDR3 coding DNA: TGCGCCAGCAGCTTCAGGGTAAACTATGGCTACACCTTC. Its protein product is CASSFRVNYGYTF.

This clonotype was found many times. CDR3 bases: TGCAGTGCTAGAGATAACGAATTCACTGAAGCTTTCTTT. It is translated as CSARDNEFTEAFF. The chain is built from TRBV20-1 and TRBJ1-1; the D is unclear. Trimming stripped 0 bases from V and 4 bases from J, with 9 bases between. Germline loops: CDR1 DFQATT, CDR2 SNEGSKA (reference sequence). The CDR3 loop spans 13 amino acids.

This clonotype was detected many times. The V call is TRBV11-3, the J call TRBJ1-2; D gene unclear. The germline V and J ends were trimmed by 4 bases and 4 bases, with 4 bases remaining between them. CDR3 length: 11 residues. Germline CDR1 and CDR2: SGHNT and YENEEA. This chain's CDR3 is CASSSGYGYTF. CDR3 sequence (DNA): TGTGCCAGCAGCTCCGGCTATGGCTACACCTTC.

The chain recombines TRBV20-1 with TRBJ1-1; D call uncertain. The CDR3 has 14 residues. The ends were cut back, 4 bases at V and 4 bases at J, with 16 bases in the middle. Germline V gene lookup returns CDR1 DFQATT and CDR2 SNEGSKA (reference sequence). The CDR3 nucleotides are TGCAGTGCTATAGACCAGGAAAGGGCCACTGAAGCTTTCTTT. Protein: CSAIDQERATEAFF.

The table lists this clonotype with many counts. V is TRBV3-1 and J is TRBJ2-6; 7 bases map to TRBD2. Germline-derived CDR1 and CDR2 are LGHDT and YNNKEL (reference sequence). This CDR3 has 15 amino acids. Unmatched junction bases numbered 2, after V lost 4 bases and J lost 2 bases. The CDR3 DNA reads as TGTGCCAGCAGCCCTGGACTAGCTGGGGCCAACGTCCTGACTTTC. It yields the protein CASSPGLAGANVLTF.

This clonotype was recorded many times. This chain links TRBV11-2 with TRBJ1-2; 8 bases align to TRBD1. Unmatched junction bases numbered 7, after V lost 2 bases and J lost 5 bases. This CDR3 has 15 amino acids. Per the germline V gene, CDR1 is SGHAT and CDR2 is FQNNGV. In DNA form, the CDR3 reads TGTGCCAGCAGCTTAATGTCGGGACAGGCATATGGCTACACCTTC. It yields the protein CASSLMSGQAYGYTF.

This clonotype was observed many times. This sequence joins TRBV9 and TRBJ2-1, with D perhaps given as TRBD1 or TRBD2 (5 bases each). The germline V gene has CDR1 SGDLS and CDR2 YYNGEE. V was shortened by 0 bases and J by 8 bases, with 12 bases between the two germline ends. The CDR3 covers 14 residues. The chain's CDR3 is CASSVGLRGDEQFF. CDR3 in DNA: TGTGCCAGCAGCGTAGGACTACGGGGCGATGAGCAGTTCTTC.

This clonotype was picked up many times. V is TRBV20-1 and J is TRBJ2-1; D call uncertain. The V end lost 0 bases, the J end lost 3 bases, and 6 bases lay between the germline ends. The germline gives CDR1 DFQATT, CDR2 SNEGSKA (reference sequence). The CDR3 covers 13 residues. CDR3 loop: CSAREFGYNEQFF. In DNA form, the CDR3 reads TGCAGTGCTAGAGAGTTTGGCTACAATGAGCAGTTCTTC.